These 19 T cell receptor beta chains came from one sample sequenced in a study of blood T cell repertoires in COVID-19. The method was immunoSEQ multiplex PCR; TCRdb's version includes in-frame clones alone and lacks a portion of them. The sample has fewer than 110,000 clones, 80% to 90% seen once. Sequencing input: peripheral blood. The source of these receptors is a young woman with acute or convalescent COVID-19.

The rearrangement joins TRBV18 to TRBJ1-6, with no clear D. In germline, CDR1 is KGHSH, CDR2 LQKENI. The germline V and J ends were trimmed by 3 bases and 7 bases, with 4 bases remaining between them. CDR3 length: 12 amino acids. CDR3 nucleotide sequence: TGTGCCAGCTCACCCGAGAATTCACCCCTCCACTTT. Amino acid sequence: CASSPENSPLHF.

This sequence joins TRBV2 and TRBJ2-2, with a tentative D call TRBD1 (6 bases). CDR3 size: 15 residues. From germline, CDR1 is SNHLY and CDR2 FYNNEI. V gave up 1 base and J gave up 4 bases, with 10 bases separating them. Written as DNA, the CDR3 is TGTGCCAGCAGTGAAGGGGGGCGCGCCACCGGGGAGCTGTTTTTT. Protein product: CASSEGGRATGELFF. The entire variable domain, with the rest obtained from reference TRBV2 and TRBJ2-2, is as follows: EPEVTQTPSHQVTQMGQEVILRCVPISNHLYFYWYRQILGQKVEFLVSFYNNEISEKSEIFDDQFSVERPDGSNFTLKIRSTKLEDSAMYFCASSEGGRATGELFFGEGSRLTVL.

The chain couples TRBV12-2 to TRBJ2-3; the table's D call TRBD1 went unverified against the DNA. TRBV12-2 corresponds to a pseudogene. The CDR3 contains 16 residues. The CDR3 is CASRRPGQGDTDTQYF. CDR3 DNA: TGTGCAAGTCGCCGACCGGGACAGGGGGATACAGATACGCAGTATTTT.

This clone was counted a single time. This chain uses TRBV5-1 with TRBJ1-6; 11 nucleotides align to TRBD1. The CDR3 spans 17 residues. V shed 4 bases, J shed 0 bases, and the junction held 3 bases outside the gene matches. Per germline, CDR1 SGHRS and CDR2 YFSETQ. CDR3 amino acids: CASSGGTGGSYNSPLHF. The CDR3 DNA follows: TGCGCCAGCAGCGGAGGGACAGGGGGCTCCTATAATTCACCCCTCCACTTT.

The chain couples TRBV11-2 to TRBJ2-1; D not certain. Trimming shortened V by 5 bases and J by 4 bases, and 15 bases separated the two germline ends. CDR3 length equals 15 residues. Per the germline V gene, CDR1 is SGHAT and CDR2 is FQNNGV. The CDR3 region is CASSLSTAAYNEQFF. The CDR3 nucleotides read TGTGCCAGCAGCCTCTCGACGGCGGCATACAATGAGCAGTTCTTC.

This clone was detected only once. The chain uses TRBV9 and TRBJ2-3, with TRBD2 as a possible D gene (6 bases). Germline lookup yields CDR1 SGDLS and CDR2 YYNGEE. The CDR3 spans 16 residues. Trimming took off 4 bases at V and 3 bases at J, with 18 bases between the two ends. The CDR3 region is CASSPRGTSTTDTQYF. In DNA form, the CDR3 reads TGTGCCAGCAGCCCCCGTGGGACTTCCACAACAGATACGCAGTATTTT.

The V call is TRBV5-6, the J call TRBJ1-2, with D possibly matching TRBD1 (6 bases). V shed 4 bases and J shed 4 bases, with 11 bases lying between them. CDR1 and CDR2 from the germline V gene are SGHDT and YYEEEE. This CDR3 region has 13 residues. The CDR3 reads CASSQGQTYGYTF. CDR3 nucleotide sequence: TGTGCCAGCAGCCAAGGACAGACCTATGGCTACACCTTC.

This sequence joins TRBV9 and TRBJ2-3; 10 positions match TRBD2. The germline gives CDR1 SGDLS, CDR2 YYNGEE. CDR3 length equals 15 residues. J gave up 5 bases and V 4 bases, and 7 bases lay outside the gene matches. The CDR3 DNA reads TGTGCCAGCAGCTCAGCGGGGGGGGCGTTAGATACGCAGTATTTT. Its protein is CASSSAGGALDTQYF.

In this sample, this clone turned up once. At one of its ends the junction is not consistent with the germline gene, which may arise from a read error. The rearrangement uses TRBV6-5 and TRBJ1-1, with D unclear. There are 15 residues in the CDR3. Germline lookup yields CDR1 MNHEY and CDR2 SVGAGI. CDR3 in amino acids: CASSTISNMKTEAFF. The CDR3 bases are TGTGCCAGCAGTACTATCAGCAATATGAAAACTGAAGCTTTCTTT.

The gene calls are TRBV7-8 and TRBJ2-2, with TRBD2 identical over 12 bases. The CDR3 consists of 17 residues. From germline, CDR1 is SGHVS and CDR2 FQNEAQ. The ends lost 4 bases at V and 2 bases at J; junction bases unmatched: 5. The CDR3 is CASSSTSGGPNTGELFF. The CDR3 DNA reads as TGTGCCAGCAGCTCCACTAGCGGGGGGCCAAACACCGGGGAGCTGTTTTTT.

The chain recombines TRBV28 with TRBJ1-5; 7 bases match TRBD1. Germline V CDR1 and CDR2: MDHEN, SYDVKM. The CDR3 is 17 residues long. Losses at the gene ends were 7 bases for V and 7 bases for J; bases not matched to a gene: 19. DNA for the CDR3: TGTGCCAGCACCGCTGGTGGGGCGACAGGGCCAACCCAGCCCCAGCATTTT. Its translation is CASTAGGATGPTQPQHF.

The rearrangement uses TRBV11-2 and TRBJ2-3, with D unclear. The CDR3 sequence is 15 residues long. Between the trimmed V and J ends, which lost 5 bases and 3 bases, there was a span of 15 bases. Germline V CDR1 and CDR2: SGHAT, FQNNGV. The CDR3 DNA reads as TGTGCCAGCAGCCCTATTATTAGGAGAACAGATACGCAGTATTTT. Its protein is CASSPIIRRTDTQYF.

The chain is built from TRBV18 and TRBJ1-2; D is perhaps TRBD1 (6 bases). The CDR3 length is 15 residues. The V gene's germline CDR1 is KGHSH and CDR2 LQKENI. V was trimmed by 6 bases and J by 0 bases, leaving 14 bases between them. CDR3 in DNA: TGTGCCAGCTCTCCAACAGGGCTAGCTAACTATGGCTACACCTTC. It specifies CASSPTGLANYGYTF.

The V and J genes are TRBV20-1 and TRBJ1-2; D possibly corresponds to TRBD1 (6 bases). The V gene's germline CDR1 is DFQATT and CDR2 SNEGSKA (reference sequence). There are 15 residues in the CDR3. Trimming pared 3 bases from V and 4 bases from J, leaving 18 bases between. The CDR3 is CSASTDPGGAYGYTF. CDR3 in DNA: TGCAGTGCTAGTACCGACCCCGGGGGGGCCTATGGCTACACCTTC.

The rearrangement links TRBV29-1 to TRBJ1-2, with TRBD1 identical over 10 bases. This CDR3 is 13 amino acids long. V gave up 4 bases and J gave up 3 bases; unmatched junction bases: 2. Germline V gene sequence: CDR1 SQVTM, CDR2 ANQGSEA. As DNA, the CDR3 is TGCAGCGTTGCCGGGACAGGGGACTATGGCTACACCTTC. Its protein product is CSVAGTGDYGYTF. Looking up the rest from reference TRBV29-1 and TRBJ1-2 gives the full variable domain: SAVISQKPSRDICQRGTSLTIQCQVDSQVTMMFWYRQQPGQSLTLIATANQGSEATYESGFVIDKFPISRPNLTFSTLTVSNMSPEDSSIYLCSVAGTGDYGYTFGSGTRLTVV.

The chain is built from TRBV29-1 and TRBJ2-7; D may be TRBD2 (5 bases). V dropped 0 bases and J dropped 6 bases, with 6 bases sitting between them. Germline loops: CDR1 SQVTM, CDR2 ANQGSEA. This CDR3 is built from 11 residues. The CDR3 loop reads CSVEDGSEQYF. CDR3 nucleotides: TGCAGCGTTGAAGATGGGAGCGAGCAGTACTTC.

This chain links TRBV5-1 with TRBJ1-4; the D is unclear. Trimming left V 6 bases short and J 0 bases short, with 12 bases between. The CDR3 consists of 15 residues. Germline lookup yields CDR1 SGHRS and CDR2 YFSETQ. CDR3 loop: CASKVTGTTNEKLFF. CDR3 nucleotide sequence: TGCGCCAGCAAGGTTACGGGAACAACTAATGAAAAACTGTTTTTT. The whole variable domain, filled in from reference TRBV5-1 and TRBJ1-4, reads KAGVTQTPRYLIKTRGQQVTLSCSPISGHRSVSWYQQTPGQGLQFLFEYFSETQRNKGNFPGRFSGRQFSNSRSEMNVSTLELGDSALYLCASKVTGTTNEKLFFGSGTQLSVL.

The rearrangement links TRBV9 to TRBJ1-1; a weak D match, TRBD1 (6 bases). V dropped 6 bases and J dropped 1 base, with 16 bases sitting between them. Per germline, CDR1 SGDLS and CDR2 YYNGEE. CDR3 length: 15 residues. CDR3 amino acids: CASTILSTGNTEAFF. Written as DNA, the CDR3 is TGTGCCAGCACCATACTATCGACAGGGAACACTGAAGCTTTCTTT.

The chain recombines TRBV6-5 with TRBJ2-7, with TRBD1 identical over 10 bases. Germline V gene data show CDR1 as MNHEY and CDR2 as SVGAGI. Trimming removed 8 bases from V and 7 bases from J; junction bases left unmatched: 11. This CDR3 spans 14 amino acids. CDR3 sequence: CASRPGTGELEQYF. The CDR3 DNA is TGTGCCAGCCGTCCCGGGACAGGGGAGTTGGAGCAGTACTTC.